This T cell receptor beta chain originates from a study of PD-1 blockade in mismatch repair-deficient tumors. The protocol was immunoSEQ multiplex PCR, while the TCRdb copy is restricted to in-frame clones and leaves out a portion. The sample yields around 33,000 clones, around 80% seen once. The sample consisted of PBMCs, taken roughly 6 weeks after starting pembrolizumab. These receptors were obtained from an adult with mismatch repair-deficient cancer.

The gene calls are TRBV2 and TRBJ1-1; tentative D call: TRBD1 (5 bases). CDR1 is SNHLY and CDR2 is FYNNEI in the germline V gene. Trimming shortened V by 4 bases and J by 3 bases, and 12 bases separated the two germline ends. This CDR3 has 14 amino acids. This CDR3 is CASSAQGSDTEAFF. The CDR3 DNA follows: TGTGCCAGCAGTGCCCAGGGCAGTGACACTGAAGCTTTCTTT. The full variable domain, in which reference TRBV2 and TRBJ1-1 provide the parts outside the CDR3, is EPEVTQTPSHQVTQMGQEVILRCVPISNHLYFYWYRQILGQKVEFLVSFYNNEISEKSEIFDDQFSVERPDGSNFTLKIRSTKLEDSAMYFCASSAQGSDTEAFFGQGTRLTVV.